These 17 T cell receptor beta chains were sequenced from one sample in a study of blood T cell repertoires in COVID-19. Repertoires were generated with immunoSEQ multiplex PCR, while TCRdb's copy carries only in-frame clones and drops some. Found here are under 130,000 clones, 70% to 90% of them singletons; the top ten hold about 3.2%. Sequencing used peripheral blood. The receptors were sampled from a human donor in a cohort sampled during active COVID-19.

This chain uses TRBV6-4 with TRBJ1-2, with 7 bases that match TRBD1. The germline V gene has CDR1 MRHNA and CDR2 SNTAGT. V lost 3 bases and J lost 7; bases outside the gene matches: 5. The CDR3 is 13 residues long. This chain's CDR3 is CASSETGSGGYTF. Written as DNA, the CDR3 is TGTGCCAGCAGTGAGACAGGGAGCGGTGGCTACACCTTC.

This clone was seen a single time. The chain uses TRBV30 and TRBJ1-1, with D possibly matching TRBD1 (5 bases). The CDR3 spans 10 residues. The germline CDR1 and CDR2 sequences are GTSNPN and SVGIG (reference sequence). CDR3 sequence: CGGTRTEAFF. CDR3 nucleotides: TGTGGAGGGACTCGGACTGAAGCTTTCTTT. Full variable domain (missing parts from reference TRBV30 and TRBJ1-1): SQTIHQWPATLVQPVGSPLSLECTVEGTSNPNLYWYRQAAGRGLQLLFYSVGIGQISSEVPQNLSASRPQDRQFILSSKKLLLSDSGFYLCGGTRTEAFFGQGTRLTVV.

The gene calls are TRBV29-1 and TRBJ1-2; D is possibly TRBD1 (6 bases). This CDR3 spans 11 amino acids. The V gene's germline CDR1 is SQVTM and CDR2 ANQGSEA. The CDR3 DNA follows: TGCAGTACAGGGTTTAACTATGGCTACACCTTC. Its protein is CSTGFNYGYTF.

This chain links TRBV18 with TRBJ1-1; 8 nucleotides match TRBD1. Trimming took 8 bases from V and 0 from J; bases not matched to a gene: 2. Germline CDR1 and CDR2: KGHSH and LQKENI. This CDR3 comprises 13 residues. The CDR3 DNA follows: TGTGCCAGCCGACAGGGGATGAACACTGAAGCTTTCTTT. Its translation is CASRQGMNTEAFF.

CDR3 sequence reads: CASSQDLNGGTGYTF. CDR3 DNA sequence: TGTGCCAGCAGCCAAGACCTTAACGGGGGTACCGGCTACACCTTC. This rearrangement joins TRBV4-2 to TRBJ1-2; possible D gene TRBD1, 5 bases. Per germline, CDR1 LGHNA and CDR2 YNFKEQ. V lost 0 bases, J lost 8 bases, and 16 bases lay in between. The CDR3 is 15 amino acids.

This chain connects TRBV18 to TRBJ2-7; D not resolved. The CDR3 length is 12 residues. The V end lost 3 bases, the J end lost 7 bases, and 10 bases lay between the germline ends. In germline, CDR1 is KGHSH, CDR2 LQKENI. CDR3 amino acids: CASSPLQVEQYF. CDR3 DNA sequence: TGTGCCAGCTCACCGCTTCAGGTGGAGCAGTACTTC.

The chain joins TRBV10-2 to TRBJ2-1; 11 bases are shared with TRBD2. V dropped 6 bases and J dropped 7; count of bases not matched to a gene: 8. Germline-derived CDR1 and CDR2 are WSHSY and SAAADI. The CDR3 is 15 amino acids. CDR3 DNA sequence: TGCGCCAGCAGAGAAAAGACTAGCGGGATAAATGAGCAGTTCTTC. It specifies CASREKTSGINEQFF.

The chain carries TRBV25-1 and TRBJ1-2; unclear D gene. This CDR3 has 15 residues. Germline values: CDR1 MGHDK, CDR2 SYGVNS. V lost 2 bases, J lost 5 bases, and 15 bases lay in between. CDR3 nucleotides: TGTGCCAGCAGTGAACCACGAGAGGGAATTTATGGCTACACCTTC. It encodes CASSEPREGIYGYTF.

The chain uses TRBV4-3 and TRBJ1-6; D is uncertain. The V end lost 1 base, the J end lost 4 bases, and 8 bases lay between the germline ends. From germline, CDR1 is LGHNA and CDR2 YSLEER. The CDR3 contains 15 residues. The CDR3 protein is CASSQGAAYNSPLHF. The CDR3 nucleotides are TGCGCCAGCAGCCAAGGTGCGGCGTATAATTCACCCCTCCACTTT.

V and J are TRBV6-2 or TRBV6-3 and TRBJ2-1; D is undetermined. Deletions cut 1 base from V and 7 bases from J, with 8 bases between. Germline V gives CDR1 MNHEY, CDR2 SVGEGT. CDR3 length: 13 residues. CDR3 residues: CASSYYTENEQFF. Here the CDR3 DNA reads TGTGCCAGCAGTTACTATACGGAGAATGAGCAGTTCTTC.

The V and J genes are TRBV5-6 and TRBJ1-2; a possible D gene is TRBD1 (6 bases). This CDR3 comprises 14 residues. V lost 1 base and J 3 bases, leaving 10 bases between the germline ends. The germline V gene encodes CDR1 SGHDT and CDR2 YYEEEE. The DNA of the CDR3 is TGTGCCAGCAGCTTGACAGGGTTGGACTATGGCTACACCTTC. Protein sequence: CASSLTGLDYGYTF.

This sequence joins TRBV7-6 and TRBJ1-3; 12 bases align to TRBD1. Trimming at V came to 5 bases and at J to 2 bases, leaving 4 bases not matched to a gene. This CDR3 region has 16 residues. Germline CDR1 reads SGHVS; CDR2 reads FNYEAQ. CDR3 protein: CASSLGQGATGNTIYF. The DNA of the CDR3 is TGTGCCAGCAGCCTGGGACAGGGGGCGACTGGAAACACCATATATTTT.

The rearrangement links TRBV19 to TRBJ2-5; 8 positions agree with TRBD1. CDR1 LNHDA and CDR2 SQIVND come from the germline V gene (reference sequence). CDR3 size: 16 residues. Trimming took 3 bases from V and 6 from J; bases not matched to a gene: 12. CDR3 in amino acids: CASSILRDRGGQTQYF. The CDR3 bases are TGTGCCAGTAGTATTCTTCGAGACAGGGGCGGACAGACCCAGTACTTC.

V usage is TRBV6-6 and J usage is TRBJ1-2; TRBD1 aligns across 9 bases. Trimming took 0 bases from V and 6 from J; bases not matched to a gene: 5. CDR3 length equals 15 residues. The V gene's germline CDR1 is MNHNY and CDR2 SVGAGI (reference sequence). For the CDR3, the DNA is TGTGCCAGCAGTTACTCCCCGGACAGGGGACATGGCTACACCTTC. Translating it yields CASSYSPDRGHGYTF.

The chain links TRBV19 to TRBJ2-1; 10 bases agree with TRBD2. The length of the CDR3 is 13 residues. The junction had 0 bases not matched to a gene; V was cut back by 6 bases and J by 4 bases. CDR1 and CDR2 from the germline V gene are LNHDA and SQIVND (reference sequence). In DNA form, the CDR3 reads TGTGCCAGTAGGACTAGCGGGTACAATGAGCAGTTCTTC. Its protein product is CASRTSGYNEQFF.

The gene calls are TRBV18 and TRBJ2-5; D unresolved. V was clipped by 2 bases and J by 0 bases, with 4 bases between them. Looked up from germline, CDR1 is KGHSH and CDR2 is LQKENI. CDR3 length: 13 residues. CDR3 sequence (DNA): TGTGCCAGCTCACCAGCGTACCAAGAGACCCAGTACTTC. Its translation is CASSPAYQETQYF.

This clone was counted only a few times. The chain combines TRBV7-9 with TRBJ2-7, with D unresolved. CDR1 is SEHNR and CDR2 is FQNEAQ in the germline V gene (reference sequence). The CDR3 is made up of 11 amino acids. V lost 5 bases to trimming and J lost 4 bases, with 6 bases between them. The CDR3 reads CASSREYEQYF. The CDR3 region has the DNA TGTGCCAGCAGCCGAGAATACGAGCAGTACTTC.